This T cell receptor beta chain was identified in a study of early T cells in non-severe SARS-CoV-2 infection. Study as a whole: The sequenced material was bulk RNA from unsorted whole blood, and its chains were unpaired.

TCRdb passed the 5' RACE reads through MiXCR, listing each CDR3 protein once. This table holds more than 45,000 distinct CDR3 sequences, around 12% found once. The specimen was whole blood. The receptor's source is an adult who was a healthcare worker with PCR-confirmed SARS-CoV-2 infection or an uninfected control (not recorded which).

The CDR3 here is CASSLTGGGTEAFF. CDR3 sequence (DNA): TGTGCCAGCAGCTTAACAGGGGGAGGCACTGAAGCTTTCTTT. The chain carries TRBV7-3 and TRBJ1-1; D perhaps matches TRBD1 (6 bases). In germline, CDR1 is SGHTA, CDR2 FQGTGA. The CDR3 sequence is 14 residues long. V was trimmed by 0 bases and J by 4 bases, leaving 9 bases between them.